Shown below are 32 T cell receptor beta chains from a single sample sequenced in a study of blood T cell repertoires in COVID-19. The table came from immunoSEQ multiplex PCR; TCRdb's copy has only in-frame clones and leaves some out. The sample contains under 150,000 clones, approximately 77% of which appear only once. Specimen: peripheral blood. These receptors came from a man of 80 years or more with acute or convalescent COVID-19.

The chain joins TRBV7-3 to TRBJ1-6; D gene uncertain. Germline-derived CDR1 and CDR2 are SGHTA and FQGTGA. This CDR3 contains 16 residues. V was trimmed by 2 bases and J by 5 bases, leaving 13 bases between them. CDR3 amino acids: CASSLLGAGNNSPLHF. The CDR3 bases are TGTGCCAGCAGCTTATTAGGTGCGGGTAATAATTCACCCCTCCACTTT.

The gene calls are TRBV10-3 and TRBJ2-2; TRBD1 agrees at 12 bases. The germline CDR1 and CDR2 sequences are ENHRY and SYGVKD. This CDR3 has 15 residues. The junction had 7 bases not matched to a gene; V was cut back by 7 bases and J by 7 bases. The CDR3 here is CAIKPGQGADGELFF. The CDR3 DNA is TGTGCCATCAAACCGGGACAGGGGGCAGACGGGGAGCTGTTTTTT.

The V call is TRBV3-1 (or the pseudogene TRBV3-2), the J call TRBJ2-2; D unresolved. CDR3 size: 13 residues. Germline values: CDR1 LGHDT, CDR2 YNNKEL (reference sequence). The V and J ends lost 7 bases and 7 bases respectively, with 13 bases between them. The CDR3 region has the DNA TGTGCCAGCAACCTTCAAAAGAGCGGGGAGCTGTTTTTT. Its protein is CASNLQKSGELFF.

The chain links TRBV2 to TRBJ1-5, with a tentative D call TRBD1 (5 bases). The CDR3 runs 14 residues. V was cut by 4 bases and J by 5 bases, with 12 bases left in between. CDR1 and CDR2 from the germline V gene are SNHLY and FYNNEI. The CDR3 DNA follows: TGTGCCAGCAGTGGGTTTGCCAGGGATCAGCCCCAGCATTTT. This codes for CASSGFARDQPQHF.

The V gene is TRBV6-2 or TRBV6-3, the J gene TRBJ1-5; 9 positions match TRBD1. Germline V lookup: CDR1 MNHEY, CDR2 SVGEGT. The trim removed 5 bases at V and 7 bases at J, leaving 6 bases unmatched. There are 14 residues in the CDR3. In DNA, the CDR3 is TGTGCCAGCAGTCAGACAGGGGGTGGCCAGCCCCAGCATTTT. It yields the protein CASSQTGGGQPQHF.

V is TRBV14 and J is TRBJ2-3; D perhaps matches TRBD2 (5 bases). The V end was cut by 0 bases, the J end by 5 bases, with 18 bases between. CDR3 size: 17 residues. Germline V gene lookup returns CDR1 SGHDN and CDR2 FVKESK. For the CDR3, the DNA is TGTGCCAGCAGCCAAGAATCGAGAATCCGACTATTAGATACGCAGTATTTT. This gives the protein CASSQESRIRLLDTQYF.

The rearrangement uses TRBV7-8 and TRBJ1-1; D is unresolved. CDR1 SGHVS and CDR2 FQNEAQ come from the germline V gene. The CDR3 length is 15 residues. The V end lost 8 bases, the J end lost 1 base, and 17 bases lay between the germline ends. The CDR3 sequence is CASARFGGRNTEAFF. CDR3 DNA sequence: TGTGCCAGCGCTAGGTTCGGAGGCCGGAACACTGAAGCTTTCTTT.

Here the CDR3 DNA reads TGTGCCAGCAGATCGCGGGGGGGCCTAGGGAATGAGCAGTTCTTC. Translating gives CASRSRGGLGNEQFF. V and J are TRBV7-2 and TRBJ2-1; 9 bases match TRBD2. The CDR3 is 15 residues long. Germline trimming cut 6 bases from V and 7 bases from J; bases unmatched to any gene: 10. The germline CDR1 and CDR2 sequences are SGHTA and FQGNSA.

The V call is TRBV5-1, the J call TRBJ2-1; maybe TRBD2 (5 bases). Looked up from germline, CDR1 is SGHRS and CDR2 is YFSETQ. The CDR3 is 12 residues long. V lost 3 bases and J 7 bases, leaving 8 bases between the germline ends. CDR3 residues: CASSYRTNEQFF. CDR3 nucleotides: TGCGCCAGCAGCTATCGGACTAATGAGCAGTTCTTC. Using reference TRBV5-1 and TRBJ2-1 for the parts outside the CDR3, the full variable domain is KAGVTQTPRYLIKTRGQQVTLSCSPISGHRSVSWYQQTPGQGLQFLFEYFSETQRNKGNFPGRFSGRQFSNSRSEMNVSTLELGDSALYLCASSYRTNEQFFGPGTRLTVL.

This clone was recorded a few times. The V call is TRBV6-5, the J call TRBJ2-5; no definite D call. The CDR3 totals 14 residues. Germline CDR1 MNHEY, CDR2 SVGAGI. Trimming removed 0 bases from V and 1 base from J, with 6 bases in between. The DNA of the CDR3 is TGTGCCAGCAGTTACTCGTTCCGCCAAGAGACCCAGTACTTC. Protein: CASSYSFRQETQYF.

The genes are TRBV6-2 or TRBV6-3 and TRBJ2-1, with a weak D call TRBD2 (7 bases). Trimming pared 0 bases from V and 9 bases from J, leaving 12 bases between. This CDR3 is 14 amino acids long. Germline-derived CDR1 and CDR2 are MNHEY and SVGEGT. The CDR3 sequence is CASSYSRGASEQFF. In DNA form, the CDR3 reads TGTGCCAGCAGTTACTCTCGGGGGGCAAGTGAGCAGTTCTTC.

This clone showed up just a few times. The chain uses TRBV15 and TRBJ1-3; 8 nucleotides agree with TRBD1. Trimming took 3 bases from V and 4 from J; bases not matched to a gene: 5. Germline loops: CDR1 LNHNV, CDR2 YYDKDF (reference sequence). The CDR3 contains 15 residues. The CDR3 nucleotides are TGTGCCACCAGCAGGGACAGGGTAGAGGGAAACACCATATATTTT. Encoded protein: CATSRDRVEGNTIYF.

The chain has TRBV6-5 and TRBJ1-2, with D possibly matching TRBD1 (5 bases). The CDR3 has 15 amino acids. In germline, CDR1 is MNHEY, CDR2 SVGAGI. Trimming left V 2 bases short and J 2 bases short, with 12 bases between. The CDR3 here is CASSYGSGVNYGYTF. CDR3 coding DNA: TGTGCCAGCAGTTACGGTTCGGGGGTAAACTATGGCTACACCTTC.

The CDR3 sequence: CASRRTGNYGYTF. The CDR3 bases are TGTGCCAGCAGGCGTACAGGGAACTATGGCTACACCTTC. V is TRBV5-6 and J is TRBJ1-2, with D possibly being TRBD1 (6 bases). The germline V and J ends were trimmed by 5 bases and 2 bases, with 10 bases remaining between them. The CDR3 loop spans 13 amino acids. From germline, CDR1 is SGHDT and CDR2 YYEEEE.

This chain connects TRBV4-3 to TRBJ1-2; possible D gene TRBD1, 5 bases. This CDR3 is built from 14 residues. Germline V gene lookup returns CDR1 LGHNA and CDR2 YSLEER. The germline V and J ends were trimmed by 0 bases and 9 bases, with 14 bases remaining between them. CDR3 DNA: TGCGCCAGCAGCCAAGATCAAGGGGTGGGGAGCTACACCTTC. This codes for CASSQDQGVGSYTF.

The V gene is TRBV6-5, the J gene TRBJ2-2, with a tentative D call TRBD2 (6 bases). CDR3 length: 16 residues. V was clipped by 0 bases and J by 4 bases, with 12 bases between them. Germline lookup yields CDR1 MNHEY and CDR2 SVGAGI. The CDR3 DNA sequence: TGTGCCAGCAGTTACTCCGGAAAGGGAGGCACCGGGGAGCTGTTTTTT. As protein: CASSYSGKGGTGELFF.

This clone was seen once. The V call is TRBV28, the J call TRBJ2-1; the match to TRBD1 covers 9 bases. Looked up from germline, CDR1 is MDHEN and CDR2 is SYDVKM. The CDR3 consists of 14 residues. V was pared by 5 bases and J by 6 bases, with 5 bases of the junction left unmatched. The CDR3 region is CASSRDRVGNEQFF. The DNA of the CDR3 is TGTGCCAGCAGTCGGGACAGGGTTGGCAATGAGCAGTTCTTC.

The CDR3 DNA follows: TGTGCCAGCAGCCCCACAGGGCTGGATGGCTACACCTTC. Translated, it gives CASSPTGLDGYTF. The J gene is TRBJ1-2, the V gene TRBV7-6; tentative D call: TRBD1 (6 bases). CDR3 length equals 13 residues. Trimming cost V 5 bases and J 6 bases, with 13 bases left between them. CDR1 is SGHVS, CDR2 FNYEAQ, per germline.

This clone has a single count. The chain carries TRBV10-3 and TRBJ2-5, with 12 bases matching TRBD2. CDR1 ENHRY and CDR2 SYGVKD come from the germline V gene. The CDR3 consists of 15 residues. V shed 2 bases, J shed 2 bases, and the junction held 0 bases outside the gene matches. This CDR3 reads CAISEGTSGQETQYF. For the CDR3, the DNA is TGTGCCATCAGTGAGGGGACTAGCGGGCAAGAGACCCAGTACTTC.

This chain joins TRBV6-5 and TRBJ1-1; TRBD1 agrees at 7 bases. This CDR3 spans 15 amino acids. The ends lost 5 bases at V and 1 base at J; junction bases unmatched: 7. CDR1 is MNHEY, CDR2 SVGAGI, per germline. CDR3 sequence reads: CASSPLGQSNTEAFF. The CDR3 coding sequence is TGTGCCAGCAGTCCCCTGGGACAGTCGAACACTGAAGCTTTCTTT.

This clone was observed a handful of times. J is TRBJ1-1 and V is TRBV6-6; maybe TRBD1 (6 bases). The ends were cut back, 2 bases at V and 3 bases at J, with 10 bases in the middle. This CDR3 has 14 residues. The germline CDR1 and CDR2 sequences are MNHNY and SVGAGI (reference sequence). CDR3 in amino acids: CASSYGTPDTEAFF. The CDR3 DNA follows: TGTGCCAGCAGTTACGGGACACCAGACACTGAAGCTTTCTTT.

This chain connects TRBV11-1 to TRBJ2-5; 8 positions match TRBD1. This CDR3 has 15 residues. Per the germline V gene, CDR1 is SGHAT and CDR2 is FQDESV (reference sequence). Trimming cost V 4 bases and J 3 bases; bases outside gene matches: 7. In DNA form, the CDR3 reads TGTGCCAGCAGCTATACATACAGGGGGGAAGAGACCCAGTACTTC. This codes for CASSYTYRGEETQYF.

This clone was seen just once. The V gene is TRBV25-1, the J gene TRBJ2-1; 7 bases line up with TRBD1. Germline CDR1 and CDR2: MGHDK and SYGVNS. V was clipped by 9 bases and J by 4 bases; unmatched bases: 0. The CDR3 extends over 11 amino acids. Here the CDR3 reads CARGQYNEQFF. DNA of the CDR3: TGTGCCAGGGGACAGTACAATGAGCAGTTCTTC. Complete variable domain (other parts from reference TRBV25-1 and TRBJ2-1): EADIYQTPRYLVIGTGKKITLECSQTMGHDKMYWYQQDPGMELHLIHYSYGVNSTEKGDLSSESTVSRIRTEHFPLTLESARPSHTSQYLCARGQYNEQFFGPGTRLTVL.

The J gene is TRBJ2-3, the V gene TRBV5-1; D not resolved. V was shortened by 3 bases and J by 0 bases, with 8 bases between the two germline ends. Germline V gene data show CDR1 as SGHRS and CDR2 as YFSETQ. The CDR3 has 14 amino acids. The CDR3 sequence is CASSSVPSTDTQYF. The CDR3 region has the DNA TGCGCCAGCAGCTCGGTACCTAGCACAGATACGCAGTATTTT.

Here the CDR3 DNA reads TGTGCCAGCAGCTTAGTCCTCCGGGGAGGGGGAAATGGCTACACCTTC. It specifies CASSLVLRGGGNGYTF. The chain has TRBV7-2 and TRBJ1-2, with TRBD1 as a possible D gene (6 bases). Germline-derived CDR1 and CDR2 are SGHTA and FQGNSA. The CDR3 covers 16 residues. V lost 1 base, J lost 6 bases, and 18 bases lay in between.

This clone came up once. The chain combines TRBV30 with TRBJ2-1, with 13 bases lining up with TRBD2. The CDR3 runs to 15 residues. Germline CDR1 GTSNPN, CDR2 SVGIG (reference sequence). J was trimmed by 9 bases and V by 0 bases; bases with no gene match: 5. In DNA form, the CDR3 reads TGTGCCTGGAGTGTACTAGCGGGGGGGCGTGGTGAGCAGTTCTTC. Amino acids: CAWSVLAGGRGEQFF.

The chain carries TRBV5-5 and TRBJ2-2; D gene uncertain. V was cut by 2 bases and J by 4 bases, with 6 bases left in between. The CDR3 contains 13 residues. The germline CDR1 and CDR2 sequences are SGHKS and YYEKEE (reference sequence). The CDR3 DNA follows: TGTGCCAGCAGCTTTGCAGGCACCGGGGAGCTGTTTTTT. It is translated as CASSFAGTGELFF.

This clone was seen repeatedly, ten times or more. The rearrangement joins TRBV12-3 or TRBV12-4 to TRBJ1-2; the match to TRBD1 covers 10 bases. The CDR3 is made up of 13 amino acids. With 1 base clipped from V and 10 bases from J, the junction kept 3 bases outside the gene matches. CDR3 loop: CASSLGTGGYYTF. CDR3 nucleotide sequence: TGTGCCAGCAGTTTAGGGACAGGGGGTTACTACACCTTC.

This clone showed up just a few times. The genes are TRBV7-9 and TRBJ1-4, with 7 bases that match TRBD1. The trim removed 3 bases at V and 2 bases at J, leaving 6 bases unmatched. CDR3 length: 16 residues. The germline V gene encodes CDR1 SEHNR and CDR2 FQNEAQ (reference sequence). CDR3 protein: CASSLTGRSTNEKLFF. The CDR3 DNA reads as TGTGCCAGCAGCTTGACAGGGAGGTCTACTAATGAAAAACTGTTTTTT.

This clone was seen more than once but under ten times. The chain recombines TRBV28 with TRBJ1-6, with D possibly matching TRBD1 (5 bases). Germline loops: CDR1 MDHEN, CDR2 SYDVKM. The CDR3 has 17 amino acids. V lost 5 bases and J 1 base, leaving 15 bases between the germline ends. DNA for the CDR3: TGTGCCAGCAGTGGCCCGTTTGGGGCATCCTATAATTCACCCCTCCACTTT. It yields the protein CASSGPFGASYNSPLHF.

The J gene is TRBJ1-2, the V gene TRBV6-5; D possibly corresponds to TRBD1 (6 bases). Germline CDR1 and CDR2: MNHEY and SVGAGI. V dropped 5 bases and J dropped 6 bases, with 13 bases sitting between them. The CDR3 is 13 amino acids. This chain's CDR3 is CASSLTGYNGYTF. The CDR3, as DNA: TGTGCCAGCAGTCTTACAGGGTACAATGGCTACACCTTC.

V and J are TRBV2 and TRBJ1-1, with 7 bases lining up with TRBD1. CDR1 is SNHLY and CDR2 is FYNNEI in the germline V gene. Unmatched junction bases numbered 5, after V lost 7 bases and J lost 3 bases. The CDR3 is made up of 13 amino acids. The CDR3 nucleotides are TGTGCCAGCACTTTAGGGGGCTACACTGAAGCTTTCTTT. Translated, it gives CASTLGGYTEAFF.